A single sample gave rise to the 9 T cell receptor beta chains below, sequenced in a study of shared clonotypes between healthy human individuals. Generated by immunoSEQ multiplex PCR, the TCRdb table keeps only in-frame clones and is missing some. Of about 2.4 million clones listed, 85% to 95% are singletons. Sequenced: naive CD4+ T cells sorted from blood. Subset: CD45RA+ positively selected. Source of these receptors: a man aged 18 to 35 in good health.

The chain recombines TRBV6-1 with TRBJ2-7; TRBD2 might be the D (6 bases). This CDR3 is 14 amino acids long. V shed 6 bases and J shed 1 base, with 13 bases lying between them. The germline CDR1 and CDR2 sequences are MNHNS and SASEGT. The CDR3: CASSGGTGSYEQYF. In nucleotides, the CDR3 is TGTGCCAGCAGCGGGGGAACAGGTTCCTACGAGCAGTACTTC.

The gene calls are TRBV7-8 and TRBJ1-1; no firm D call. V was shortened by 8 bases and J by 4 bases, with 14 bases between the two germline ends. The CDR3 contains 13 residues. The germline CDR1 and CDR2 sequences are SGHVS and FQNEAQ. The DNA for the CDR3 is TGTGCCAGCGGAAAGGAGGTTGGCACTGAAGCTTTCTTT. Encoded protein: CASGKEVGTEAFF.

The rearrangement uses TRBV15 and TRBJ1-4, with D possibly TRBD1 on 5 matching bases. Trimming removed 1 base from V and 7 bases from J, with 13 bases in between. Germline-derived CDR1 and CDR2 are LNHNV and YYDKDF (reference sequence). This CDR3 is 15 amino acids long. The CDR3 nucleotides read TGTGCCACCAGCAGAGCGGAGGGGAAAAGTGAAAAACTGTTTTTT. Translating gives CATSRAEGKSEKLFF.

V gene TRBV2 combines with J gene TRBJ2-7; D is unresolved. Between the trimmed V and J ends, which lost 6 bases and 1 base, there was a span of 10 bases. CDR3 size: 13 residues. CDR1 and CDR2 (germline): SNHLY, FYNNEI. This chain's CDR3 is CASRTARSYEQYF. CDR3 DNA: TGTGCCAGCAGAACGGCCCGGTCCTACGAGCAGTACTTC.

V usage is TRBV18 and J usage is TRBJ2-7; D gene uncertain. The germline V and J ends were trimmed by 3 bases and 6 bases, with 9 bases remaining between them. The CDR3 is made up of 12 amino acids. Germline values: CDR1 KGHSH, CDR2 LQKENI. The CDR3 here is CASSPSGSEQYF. The CDR3 DNA reads as TGTGCCAGCTCACCTTCCGGGTCCGAGCAGTACTTC.

As to this clone: Additional DNA sequences in this sample encode the identical CDR3. The V gene is TRBV18, the J gene TRBJ2-2; D gene unclear. From germline, CDR1 is KGHSH and CDR2 LQKENI. The CDR3 totals 13 residues. Trimming removed 6 bases at V and 0 bases at J, with 5 bases between. DNA of the CDR3: TGTGCCAGCTCTCCTCCGAACACCGGGGAGCTGTTTTTT. Encoded protein: CASSPPNTGELFF.

Details on this clone: Different DNA sequences within this sample yield the same CDR3. This rearrangement joins TRBV5-1 to TRBJ2-1, with unresolved D. The germline CDR1 and CDR2 sequences are SGHRS and YFSETQ. Between the trimmed V and J ends, which lost 0 bases and 1 base, there was a span of 8 bases. The CDR3 covers 15 residues. The CDR3 DNA is TGCGCCAGCAGCTTGGATAGGGTATCCTACAATGAGCAGTTCTTC. Translated: CASSLDRVSYNEQFF.

This rearrangement joins TRBV7-9 to TRBJ1-2; 10 bases are shared with TRBD1. Germline V CDR1 and CDR2: SEHNR, FQNEAQ (reference sequence). With V trimmed by 7 bases and J by 7 bases, 9 bases remained unmatched. The CDR3 sequence is 14 residues long. This CDR3 reads CASTTTGGTGGYTF. As DNA, the CDR3 is TGTGCCAGCACTACGACAGGGGGCACGGGTGGCTACACCTTC. Combining the CDR3 with reference TRBV7-9 and TRBJ1-2 gives the whole variable domain DTGVSQNPRHKITKRGQNVTFRCDPISEHNRLYWYRQTLGQGPEFLTYFQNEAQLEKSRLLSDRFSAERPKGSFSTLEIQRTEQGDSAMYLCASTTTGGTGGYTFGSGTRLTVV.

V is TRBV6-1 and J is TRBJ1-5, with D tentatively TRBD1 (6 bases). The germline V gene encodes CDR1 MNHNS and CDR2 SASEGT. Trimming took 2 bases from V and 9 from J, leaving 14 bases between them. CDR3 length: 14 residues. The CDR3 here is CASSELRGMGPQHF. Written as DNA, the CDR3 is TGTGCCAGCAGTGAATTAAGGGGGATGGGGCCCCAGCATTTT.